One TCR beta chain is described in this entry. Its cognate antigen is unknown. A second PCR of 7 to 11 cycles used a sample-barcoded 5' primer and a J-beta primer mix. With 12 random nucleotides, a template-switch adaptor tagged each individual cDNA molecule. Every sample returned 2.5 million or more CDR3-containing paired-end reads. One entry per CDR3 protein, called by TCRdb with MiXCR from the 5' RACE reads. In the table there are roughly 800,000 distinct CDR3 sequences, about three fifths of which are singletons. The source of the sample is a study of blood T cells in healthy people across ages. Study-level points and caveats: Changes seen in expanded clonotypes were possibly confounded by donor CMV status left unknown.

V was cut by 3 bases and J by 2 bases, with 11 bases left in between. This CDR3 spans 16 amino acids. CDR1 and CDR2 (germline): ENHRY, SYGVKD. What was sequenced was blood. The rearrangement joins TRBV10-3 to TRBJ2-6, with D possibly being TRBD2 (6 bases). The sequence derives from a man aged 25 to 40 in good health. The CDR3 is CAISDRTGAGANVLTF. The CDR3 region has the DNA TGTGCCATCAGTGACCGAACGGGGGCTGGGGCCAACGTCCTGACTTTC.